Listed here are 4 T cell receptor beta chains from one sample, sequenced in a study of blood T cell repertoires in COVID-19. TCRdb's table, derived via immunoSEQ multiplex PCR, lists solely in-frame clones and lacks some. The table has fewer than 400,000 clones, 87% seen once; the top ten hold about 9.8%. Sequencing was performed on PBMCs or T cells enriched from blood (not recorded which). The receptor source for this set is a woman younger than 30 who had recovered from COVID-19.

This chain joins TRBV19 and TRBJ1-3; maybe TRBD1 (6 bases). Germline V gives CDR1 LNHDA, CDR2 SQIVND (reference sequence). V was trimmed by 9 bases and J by 0 bases, leaving 12 bases between them. CDR3 length: 14 amino acids. CDR3 coding DNA: TGTGCCAGCAGCCAGGGGTACTCTGGAAACACCATATATTTT. As protein: CASSQGYSGNTIYF.

The chain has TRBV11-2 and TRBJ2-1, with D uncertain. Germline assignment: CDR1 SGHAT and CDR2 FQNNGV. Trimming shortened V by 1 base and J by 3 bases, and 7 bases separated the two germline ends. The CDR3 has 14 residues. CDR3 region: CASSLGKLYNEQFF. The CDR3 DNA reads TGTGCCAGCAGCTTAGGCAAACTCTACAATGAGCAGTTCTTC.

V and J are TRBV6-4 and TRBJ1-2; TRBD1 matches at 9 bases. CDR3 length: 17 residues. Per germline, CDR1 MRHNA and CDR2 SNTAGT. V shed 3 bases, J shed 6 bases, and the junction held 14 bases outside the gene matches. The CDR3 nucleotides are TGTGCCAGCAGTGAAGTTTATAGACAGGGGGTACCACATGGCTACACCTTC. Its protein product is CASSEVYRQGVPHGYTF.

As for this clone: Other nucleotide sequences from this sample produce the same CDR3. The chain joins TRBV4-3 to TRBJ2-7, with TRBD2 matching over 7 bases. Germline trimming cut 3 bases from V and 0 bases from J; bases unmatched to any gene: 8. CDR3 length equals 16 residues. Per the germline V gene, CDR1 is LGHNA and CDR2 is YSLEER. CDR3: CASSQDSGSSSYEQYF. The CDR3 region has the DNA TGCGCCAGCAGCCAGGATAGCGGGTCGAGCTCCTACGAGCAGTACTTC.